Listed below are T cell receptor beta chains from one sample, sequenced in a study of CD8 T cells in ankylosing spondylitis. A single record per CDR3 protein comes from TCRdb applying MiXCR to the 5' RACE reads. The sample carries 310,000 or so distinct CDR3 sequences, about 20% recorded once. Sequencing input: blood, either unsorted or a sorted T cell fraction (not recorded which). These receptors were collected from a male donor with ankylosing spondylitis or in good health (not recorded which). CDR3s include the opening cysteine and the closing phenylalanine or tryptophan. A D gene is named only where the DNA matches it firmly. A row's size may be missing; if present it is once, few, many or a size class.

TRBV20-1,many,TRBD2,TRBJ2-5,TGCAGTGCTAGAGATTCTAAGCGGGGCGGTAGGACTTTTGAGACCCAGTACTTC,CSARDSKRGGRTFETQYF
TRBV7-9,NA,NA,TRBJ2-5,TGTGCCAGCAGCTTCGGAGGGGTGGGAGAGACCCAGTACTTC,CASSFGGVGETQYF
TRBV9,many,NA,TRBJ2-3,TGTGCCAGCAGCGTAGAACCTAGCACAGATACGCAGTATTTT,CASSVEPSTDTQYF
TRBV25-1,few,NA,TRBJ1-6,TGTGCCAGCGCCCGGGAGGCTAATTCACCCCTCCACTTT,CASAREANSPLHF
TRBV5-1,NA,NA,TRBJ1-4,TGCGCCAGCACAGAGGGGGGGGATGAAAAACTGTTTTTT,CASTEGGDEKLFF
TRBV10-3,many,TRBD2,TRBJ2-3,TGTGCCATCAGTGCGCCGGGACTAGCGGGAGCGGCGTCCACAGATACGCAGTATTTT,CAISAPGLAGAASTDTQYF
TRBV5-1,many,NA,TRBJ2-5,TGCGCCAGCAGCCCGACCCAAGAGACCCAGTACTTC,CASSPTQETQYF
TRBV15,few,NA,TRBJ1-5,TGTGCCACCAGCAGAGGTGCAGGCAATCAGCCCCAGCATTTT,CATSRGAGNQPQHF
TRBV18,few,NA,TRBJ2-5,TGTGCCAGCTCACCGGAACTAGGAGAGACCCAGTACTTC,CASSPELGETQYF
TRBV12-3/TRBV12-4,few,TRBD1,TRBJ2-1,TGTGCCAGCAGCCGTACGACAGGGGGCGGCTTGGATGAGCAGTTCTTC,CASSRTTGGGLDEQFF
TRBV27,NA,NA,TRBJ1-1,TGTGCCAGCAGTGCGCCCAAGGGTGTGGGTGGGACTGAAGCTTTCTTT,CASSAPKGVGGTEAFF
TRBV20-1,many,TRBD2,TRBJ2-3,TGCAGTGCTCAAGGGGGACTAGCTCACTGGATGACAGATACGCAGTATTTT,CSAQGGLAHWMTDTQYF
TRBV3-1,NA,NA,TRBJ2-1,TGTGCCAGCAGCCCCTTACCTGGTGAGCAGTTCTTC,CASSPLPGEQFF
TRBV12-3/TRBV12-4,NA,TRBD2,TRBJ2-3,TGTGCCAGCAGAATAGCGGGGGTGAACACAGATACGCAGTATTTT,CASRIAGVNTDTQYF
TRBV12-3/TRBV12-4,NA,TRBD1,TRBJ1-2,TGTGCCAGCAGTCCTACGGTTAGGGGGCCAGAAGACTATGGCTACACCTTC,CASSPTVRGPEDYGYTF
TRBV6-5,NA,TRBD2,TRBJ2-5,TGTGCCAGCAGTTTACTAGCGGGAGGGCCGGGGGAGACCCAGTACTTC,CASSLLAGGPGETQYF
TRBV5-1,few,TRBD2,TRBJ2-1,TGCGCCAGCAGCTTGGCTAGCGGGATAGAGGGGATGAATGAGCAGTTCTTC,CASSLASGIEGMNEQFF
TRBV10-3,NA,TRBD1,TRBJ2-5,TGTGCCATCAGGGACAGGGGAAAGGAAGAGACCCAGTACTTC,CAIRDRGKEETQYF
TRBV19,NA,TRBD1,TRBJ1-1,TGTGCCAGTAGCCTCCCGGGACAGGGACCTGGTACTGAAGCTTTCTTT,CASSLPGQGPGTEAFF
TRBV4-1,few,TRBD1,TRBJ1-2,TGCGCCAGCAGCCACAAGGGTACAGGGGCCTCATATGGCTACACCTTC,CASSHKGTGASYGYTF
TRBV20-1,few,NA,TRBJ2-4,TGCAGTGCCGTACGGGGGAGGTTCTCGCGATTCGCCAAAAACATTCAGTACTTC,CSAVRGRFSRFAKNIQYF
TRBV29-1,few,NA,TRBJ1-1,TGCAGCGCCGAAAGGGGGACATGGGGCGCGGACACTGAAGCTTTCTTT,CSAERGTWGADTEAFF
TRBV12-3/TRBV12-4,NA,NA,TRBJ1-6,TGTGCCAGCAGTCCCGGGGGGACTGGGGCTTCACCCCTCCACTTT,CASSPGGTGASPLHF
TRBV12-3/TRBV12-4,few,NA,TRBJ1-4,TGTGCCAGCAGGGATGACAGGCTATTGGATGTGGAACTGTTTTTT,CASRDDRLLDVELFF
TRBV11-2,NA,TRBD2,TRBJ2-2,TGTGCCAGCAGCTTAGTCGGGAGGGTTTCCGGGGAGCTGTTTTTT,CASSLVGRVSGELFF
TRBV7-2,few,NA,TRBJ2-2,TGTGCCAGCAGATCCTTGACAGCCAACACCGGGGAGCTGTTTTTT,CASRSLTANTGELFF
TRBV7-9,NA,NA,TRBJ1-1,TGTGCCAGCAGCTTATATCGGGAAGCTTTCTTT,CASSLYREAFF
TRBV12-3/TRBV12-4,few,TRBD1,TRBJ1-5,TGTGCCAGCAGAGAGGGGGCCGGGCAGCCCCAGCATTTT,CASREGAGQPQHF
TRBV12-3/TRBV12-4,many,TRBD1,TRBJ2-5,TGTGCCAGCAGTTCCGGGACAGGGGTGTACCAAGAGACCCAGTACTTC,CASSSGTGVYQETQYF
TRBV9,few,TRBD1,TRBJ1-6,TGTGCCAGCAGCCCGGGACAGAACAATTCACCCCTCCACTTT,CASSPGQNNSPLHF
TRBV5-6,few,NA,TRBJ2-2,TGTGCCAGCAGCTCCGCACCCTCGAACACCGGGGAGCTGTTTTTT,CASSSAPSNTGELFF
TRBV20-1,few,TRBD2,TRBJ2-1,TGCAGTGGTAGCGGGGGCCTATCCTACAATGAGCAGTTCTTC,CSGSGGLSYNEQFF
TRBV18,few,NA,TRBJ2-5,TGTGCCAGCTCACCAAGAGACCGGGAGACCCAGTACTTC,CASSPRDRETQYF
TRBV12-3/TRBV12-4,few,NA,TRBJ2-2,TGTGCCAGCAGTTTAAAGTACACCGGGGAGCTGTTTTTT,CASSLKYTGELFF
TRBV20-1,NA,TRBD1,TRBJ2-3,TGCAGTGCTCCGACAGGGGGGAGCACAGATACGCAGTATTTT,CSAPTGGSTDTQYF
TRBV7-2,few,NA,TRBJ2-1,TGTGCCAGCAGCTTAGCATCAGTCAAGTATGAGCAGTTCTTC,CASSLASVKYEQFF
TRBV5-1,many,NA,TRBJ1-1,TGCGCCAGCAGCTCAGACAGGACACCGAACACTGAAGCTTTCTTT,CASSSDRTPNTEAFF
TRBV5-6,NA,NA,TRBJ2-5,TGTGCCAGCAGCTTGGGTATAGAGGGTGAGACCCAGTACTTC,CASSLGIEGETQYF
TRBV29-1,few,NA,TRBJ1-1,TGCAGCGTTGTTCTACAGGGCTTGAACACTGAAGCTTTCTTT,CSVVLQGLNTEAFF
TRBV20-1,NA,NA,TRBJ2-1,TGCAGTGCTAGAAGAACTACAGTCCCGGGACTCCCCTTGTTCTTC,CSARRTTVPGLPLFF
TRBV5-1,many,NA,TRBJ2-2,TGCGCCAGCAGCTTGAGTAGCAGCACCGGGGAGCTGTTTTTT,CASSLSSSTGELFF
TRBV6-4,many,TRBD1,TRBJ1-5,TGTGCCAGCAGGGACCCACTGATCGGACAGGGTTACTCCAATCAGCCCCAGCATTTT,CASRDPLIGQGYSNQPQHF
TRBV24-1,NA,NA,TRBJ2-3,TGTGCCACCAGTGCCTTCACAGATACGCAGTATTTT,CATSAFTDTQYF
TRBV29-1,many,TRBD1,TRBJ1-2,TGCAGCGTTGGGGGACAGGGGGCGAGCTACACCTTC,CSVGGQGASYTF
TRBV5-6,few,NA,TRBJ2-1,TGTGCCAGCAGCTTCAGGGTCTTTAGGTACAATGAGCAGTTCTTC,CASSFRVFRYNEQFF
TRBV7-8,NA,NA,TRBJ2-1,TGTGCCAGCAGCTTCTTAGTCGTCTCCCCAAGTGTTCGCTTTCACAATGAGCAGTTCTTC,CASSFLVVSPSVRFHNEQFF
TRBV10-3,many,NA,TRBJ1-1,TGTGCCATCAGAACAGGATCGAACACTGAAGCTTTCTTT,CAIRTGSNTEAFF
TRBV28,NA,NA,TRBJ2-2,TGTGCCAGCAACCCTCAGAACACCGGGGAGCTGTTTTTT,CASNPQNTGELFF
TRBV2,NA,TRBD2,TRBJ2-3,TGTGCCAGCAATAACCCGCTAGCGGGGAGCACAGATACGCAGTATTTT,CASNNPLAGSTDTQYF
TRBV10-3,few,TRBD2,TRBJ2-2,TGTGCCATCAGCGAAGGGACTAGCGGGGTTGAGCTGTTTTTT,CAISEGTSGVELFF
TRBV27,NA,TRBD1,TRBJ2-5,TGTGCCAGCAGGGGGACAGGGGCTCAAGAGACCCAGTACTTC,CASRGTGAQETQYF
TRBV7-9,NA,TRBD2,TRBJ2-3,TGTGCCAGCACGCAACCGACTAGCGGGACCACAGATACGCAGTATTTT,CASTQPTSGTTDTQYF
TRBV5-1,many,TRBD2,TRBJ2-1,TGCGCCAGCAGCTCGGGACTATCCGACCCGGTGAGCTCCTACAATGAGCAGTTCTTC,CASSSGLSDPVSSYNEQFF